This T cell receptor (beta chain) was retrieved from a study of blood T cell repertoires in COVID-19. Study as a whole: Sites across the United States, Italy and Spain contributed samples from acute and convalescent COVID-19.

As originally analysed: Estimates of nucleated cell counts were drawn from the amplification of reference gene primers. Produced via immunoSEQ multiplex PCR; TCRdb's table is partial and in-frame only. That table furnishes V, J and clone size, whereas the DNA furnished D and trimming. The data show 180,000 or so clones, approximately 80% seen once. Specimen: peripheral blood. This sequence was found in a woman aged 40 to 49 with COVID-19, enrolled during active disease.

The CDR3 nucleotides read TGTGCCAGCAGCTCCGGCAGACTCGTTGCAGATACGCAGTATTTT. This encodes CASSSGRLVADTQYF. The chain links TRBV5-4 to TRBJ2-3; D unresolved. Germline CDR1 and CDR2: SGHNT and YYREEE (reference sequence). V lost 3 bases, J lost 4 bases, and 15 bases lay in between. CDR3 length: 15 residues. The full variable domain, with the rest looked up from reference TRBV5-4 and TRBJ2-3, is ETGVTQSPTHLIKTRGQQVTLRCSSQSGHNTVSWYQQALGQGPQFIFQYYREEENGRGNFPPRFSGLQFPNYSSELNVNALELDDSALYLCASSSGRLVADTQYFGPGTRLTVL.